The 14 T cell receptor beta chains below all came from one sample that was sequenced in a study of T cell changes during pregnancy in multiple sclerosis. The table came from immunoSEQ multiplex PCR; TCRdb's copy has only in-frame clones and leaves some out. The table records about 22,000 clones, more than 75% of them present only once. The sample was CD4+ T cells from peripheral blood mononuclear cells, taken in the second trimester of pregnancy. The receptors originated from a female donor in good health, enrolled as a control in a pregnancy study.

The chain couples TRBV19 to TRBJ1-4; weak D call: TRBD1 (5 bases). Trimming pared 7 bases from V and 1 base from J, leaving 13 bases between. This CDR3 comprises 15 residues. The germline CDR1 and CDR2 sequences are LNHDA and SQIVND (reference sequence). As DNA, the CDR3 is TGTGCCAGTAACCAACGGGGGGAAACTAATGAAAAACTGTTTTTT. It is translated as CASNQRGETNEKLFF.

The chain uses TRBV28 and TRBJ1-3; D is unclear. The CDR3 is 17 amino acids. V was trimmed by 5 bases and J by 1 base, leaving 18 bases between them. CDR1 MDHEN and CDR2 SYDVKM come from the germline V gene. In nucleotides, the CDR3 is TGTGCCAGCAGTCCAAACGGTCCAGGTGGTTCTGGAAACACCATATATTTT. As protein: CASSPNGPGGSGNTIYF.

V gene TRBV20-1 combines with J gene TRBJ2-7; the D gene is possibly TRBD1 (5 bases). Between the trimmed V and J ends, which lost 6 bases and 5 bases, there was a span of 11 bases. The CDR3 contains 11 residues. Germline values: CDR1 DFQATT, CDR2 SNEGSKA (reference sequence). The CDR3 nucleotides read TGCAGTGCCGGTAGGACAAACGAGCAGTACTTC. It yields the protein CSAGRTNEQYF.

The chain joins TRBV28 to TRBJ2-1, with 7 bases aligning to TRBD1. V shed 4 bases, J shed 9 bases, and the junction held 15 bases outside the gene matches. Germline loops: CDR1 MDHEN, CDR2 SYDVKM. The CDR3 is 16 amino acids. The CDR3 DNA reads as TGTGCCAGCAGTTCCTCGAACAGGGGCCCCCCAGGTGAGCAGTTCTTC. It yields the protein CASSSSNRGPPGEQFF.

The V and J genes are TRBV7-3 and TRBJ2-3; 9 nucleotides agree with TRBD2. V lost 8 bases to trimming and J lost 2 bases; unmatched junction nucleotides: 5. Looked up from germline, CDR1 is SGHTA and CDR2 is FQGTGA. This CDR3 is built from 14 residues. CDR3 region: CASGASGNTDTQYF. The CDR3 DNA reads TGTGCCAGCGGGGCTAGCGGGAACACAGATACGCAGTATTTT.

The V gene is TRBV5-4, the J gene TRBJ2-7; weak D call: TRBD2 (5 bases). Germline V gene lookup returns CDR1 SGHNT and CDR2 YYREEE (reference sequence). Trimming left V 0 bases short and J 0 bases short, with 10 bases between. This CDR3 is 15 amino acids long. CDR3 in amino acids: CASSLERGRSYEQYF. In DNA, the CDR3 is TGTGCCAGCAGCTTGGAACGCGGGCGCTCCTACGAGCAGTACTTC.

The V gene is TRBV19, the J gene TRBJ1-1, with 7 bases aligning to TRBD1. V shed 5 bases, J shed 1 base, and the junction held 4 bases outside the gene matches. Germline V gene data show CDR1 as LNHDA and CDR2 as SQIVND (reference sequence). This CDR3 region has 14 residues. The CDR3 DNA follows: TGTGCCAGTAGTTACCAGGGGGAGAACACTGAAGCTTTCTTT. Its translation is CASSYQGENTEAFF.

There are a few counts of this clone. The chain links TRBV9 to TRBJ1-2; D is perhaps TRBD1 (6 bases). The CDR3 covers 16 residues. Germline V gene lookup returns CDR1 SGDLS and CDR2 YYNGEE. Trimming removed 0 bases from V and 4 bases from J, with 16 bases in between. CDR3 sequence: CASSVAAQGSIYGYTF. For the CDR3, the DNA is TGTGCCAGCAGCGTAGCTGCACAGGGTAGTATCTATGGCTACACCTTC.

The chain couples TRBV27 to TRBJ1-2; 10 bases match TRBD1. V dropped 2 bases and J dropped 4; count of bases not matched to a gene: 7. CDR3 length equals 16 residues. In germline, CDR1 is MNHEY, CDR2 SMNVEV (reference sequence). The CDR3 loop reads CASSLQGTGAPYGYTF. Here the CDR3 DNA reads TGTGCCAGCAGTTTACAAGGGACAGGGGCCCCCTATGGCTACACCTTC.

V and J are TRBV6-6 and TRBJ1-2; TRBD1 matches at 7 bases. From germline, CDR1 is MNHNY and CDR2 SVGAGI (reference sequence). Unmatched junction bases numbered 6, after V lost 6 bases and J lost 8 bases. The CDR3 totals 12 residues. CDR3 in amino acids: CASRTTGHGYTF. The CDR3 DNA reads TGTGCCAGCAGGACGACAGGGCACGGCTACACCTTC.

The chain employs TRBV19 and TRBJ2-2, with 7 positions matching TRBD2. The CDR3 runs to 14 residues. Germline loops: CDR1 LNHDA, CDR2 SQIVND (reference sequence). The J segment lost 3 bases and the V segment lost 8 bases, leaving 6 bases of the junction unmatched. The CDR3 DNA is TGTGCCAGTTCTAAGCGGGGAGACACCGGGGAGCTGTTTTTT. It is translated as CASSKRGDTGELFF.

The chain joins TRBV6-5 to TRBJ1-4; 7 nucleotides line up with TRBD1. V lost 5 bases and J lost 4; bases outside the gene matches: 7. Germline V CDR1 and CDR2: MNHEY, SVGAGI. The CDR3 consists of 15 residues. The CDR3 bases are TGTGCCAGCAGTGGCGGACAGGCGATTAATGAAAAACTGTTTTTT. Translated, it gives CASSGGQAINEKLFF.

The rearrangement uses TRBV27 and TRBJ2-2; D is possibly TRBD2 (6 bases). The CDR3 sequence is 16 residues long. The germline gives CDR1 MNHEY, CDR2 SMNVEV (reference sequence). Trimming cost V 3 bases and J 3 bases, with 14 bases left between them. In DNA form, the CDR3 reads TGTGCCAGCAGTTTGGGGCGGGGCGCAGACACCGGGGAGCTGTTTTTT. Translating gives CASSLGRGADTGELFF.

The chain couples TRBV5-6 to TRBJ1-1, with a tentative D call TRBD1 (6 bases). The germline V and J ends were trimmed by 2 bases and 6 bases, with 14 bases remaining between them. In germline, CDR1 is SGHDT, CDR2 YYEEEE. This CDR3 region has 14 residues. CDR3 DNA: TGTGCCAGCAGCTTCAACGGACAGTCTTCTGAAGCTTTCTTT. It translates to CASSFNGQSSEAFF.